This T cell receptor (beta chain) was recovered during a study of blood T cell repertoires in COVID-19. The V and J ends lost 5 bases and 3 bases respectively, with 17 bases between them. The CDR3 spans 15 residues. Germline lookup yields CDR1 SNHLY and CDR2 FYNNEI. TCRdb's table, derived via immunoSEQ multiplex PCR, lists solely in-frame clones and lacks some. The sample consists of 200,000 to 250,000 clones, roughly 85% of them appearing once. The chain uses TRBV2 and TRBJ2-7; D is possibly TRBD1 (6 bases). The sequenced sample was PBMCs or T cells enriched from blood (not recorded which). The TCR comes from a woman aged 50 to 60 with acute COVID-19. The CDR3 DNA reads as TGTGCCAGCAGTTCTGGGACAATGGGGGTCTACGAGCAGTACTTC. It translates to CASSSGTMGVYEQYF.